The 22 T cell receptor beta chains given below trace back to one sample, sequenced in a study of T cell responses to AZD1222 COVID-19 vaccine. Measured with immunoSEQ multiplex PCR; TCRdb has only the in-frame clones, and not every one. The top ten clones hold just over 4% of a sample with about 120,000 clones, around 90% of them seen once. Sequences were derived from peripheral blood, sampled 28 days after the second dose of the MenACWY control vaccine. The receptor source for this set is an adult who received the MenACWY meningococcal vaccine as a control.

This clone was seen once. J is TRBJ2-3 and V is TRBV28, with 10 bases aligning to TRBD2. With V trimmed by 3 bases and J by 3 bases, 12 bases remained unmatched. Germline assignment: CDR1 MDHEN and CDR2 SYDVKM. This CDR3 is 18 amino acids long. CDR3 protein: CASSFAPLAGGLTDTQYF. The CDR3 nucleotides read TGTGCCAGCAGTTTCGCCCCCTTAGCGGGGGGCTTGACAGATACGCAGTATTTT.

The rearrangement joins TRBV30 to TRBJ2-1; D not certain. Trimming left V 0 bases short and J 9 bases short, with 6 bases between. Germline loops: CDR1 GTSNPN, CDR2 SVGIG (reference sequence). This CDR3 is built from 11 residues. The CDR3 bases are TGTGCCTGGAGTGTCTGGGGTGAGCAGTTCTTC. As protein: CAWSVWGEQFF.

The chain's CDR3 is CASRLAGGPLNEQFF. In nucleotides, the CDR3 is TGTGCCAGCAGGCTAGCGGGGGGACCCCTCAATGAGCAGTTCTTC. The chain has TRBV13 and TRBJ2-1; 11 bases align to TRBD2. V shed 6 bases and J 6 bases; nucleotides not matched to a gene: 7. The CDR3 is made up of 15 amino acids. Germline CDR1 reads PRHDT; CDR2 reads FYEKMQ (reference sequence).

This sequence joins TRBV6-4 and TRBJ2-1; D ambiguous. Germline V gene lookup returns CDR1 MRHNA and CDR2 SNTAGT. This CDR3 has 13 amino acids. Trimming left V 7 bases short and J 7 bases short, with 14 bases between. CDR3 amino acids: CASTIRDFNEQFF. The CDR3 DNA is TGTGCCAGCACGATTAGGGATTTTAATGAGCAGTTCTTC.

By share, this clone counts as medium-sized (0.01 to 0.1%). The chain carries TRBV4-1 and TRBJ2-2, with D possibly being TRBD1 (5 bases). Germline V CDR1 and CDR2: MGHRA, YSYEKL. V dropped 0 bases and J dropped 6 bases, with 14 bases sitting between them. This CDR3 has 16 residues. This chain's CDR3 is CASSQDSFRVAGELFF. The CDR3 coding sequence is TGCGCCAGCAGCCAAGACTCTTTCAGGGTAGCCGGGGAGCTGTTTTTT.

The chain is built from TRBV5-1 and TRBJ1-5; 7 nucleotides align to TRBD1. V shed 4 bases and J 1 base; nucleotides not matched to a gene: 5. Germline V gives CDR1 SGHRS, CDR2 YFSETQ. There are 15 residues in the CDR3. In nucleotides, the CDR3 is TGCGCCAGCAGCCTGACAGGGACCAGCAATCAGCCCCAGCATTTT. Translating gives CASSLTGTSNQPQHF.

V gene TRBV6-4 combines with J gene TRBJ2-3; 7 nucleotides agree with TRBD2. There are 15 residues in the CDR3. Germline trimming cut 6 bases from V and 0 bases from J; bases unmatched to any gene: 6. Germline values: CDR1 MRHNA, CDR2 SNTAGT. The CDR3 coding sequence is TGTGCCAGCAGCATACAAGCGGGGAGCACAGATACGCAGTATTTT. Translated, it gives CASSIQAGSTDTQYF.

V usage is TRBV6-2 or TRBV6-3 and J usage is TRBJ2-7, with D maybe TRBD1 (5 bases). V was clipped by 7 bases and J by 7 bases, with 14 bases between them. This CDR3 region has 12 residues. Germline-derived CDR1 and CDR2 are MNHEY and SVGEGT. The CDR3 coding sequence is TGTGCCAGCACCCCAACAAGGGGAGAGCAGTACTTC. Its translation is CASTPTRGEQYF.

This chain links TRBV19 with TRBJ1-1; tentatively, D is TRBD1 (5 bases). The CDR3 contains 13 residues. V gave up 0 bases and J gave up 6 bases, with 8 bases separating them. Germline assignment: CDR1 LNHDA and CDR2 SQIVND (reference sequence). The CDR3 DNA reads TGTGCCAGTAGTATAGACGGGGGGGCTGAAGCTTTCTTT. Protein sequence: CASSIDGGAEAFF.

The genes are TRBV5-6 and TRBJ2-7; D not resolved. Trimming stripped 3 bases from V and 4 bases from J, with 14 bases between. Germline assignment: CDR1 SGHDT and CDR2 YYEEEE. This CDR3 is built from 14 residues. This CDR3 reads CASSSPDRAYEQYV. Written as DNA, the CDR3 is TGTGCCAGCAGCTCACCAGACCGGGCATACGAGCAGTACGTC.

The chain employs TRBV5-8 and TRBJ1-5; a possible D gene is TRBD1 (5 bases). CDR3 length: 15 amino acids. Germline V lookup: CDR1 SGHTS, CDR2 YDEGEE. Trimming took off 3 bases at V and 0 bases at J, with 10 bases between the two ends. CDR3 protein: CASSWQGFSNQPQHF. The CDR3, as DNA: TGTGCCAGCAGCTGGCAGGGATTTAGCAATCAGCCCCAGCATTTT.

The genes are TRBV24-1 and TRBJ1-1; D is uncertain. Germline-derived CDR1 and CDR2 are KGHDR and SFDVKD. V shed 3 bases and J shed 2 bases, with 3 bases lying between them. This CDR3 spans 12 amino acids. Here the CDR3 reads CATSDPNTEAFF. In DNA, the CDR3 is TGTGCCACCAGTGATCCCAACACTGAAGCTTTCTTT.

V is TRBV28 and J is TRBJ1-5; D unresolved. The CDR3 is 11 amino acids. V was clipped by 6 bases and J by 2 bases, with 2 bases between them. Germline CDR1 reads MDHEN; CDR2 reads SYDVKM. CDR3 sequence: CASSGNQPQHF. For the CDR3, the DNA is TGTGCCAGCAGCGGCAATCAGCCCCAGCATTTT.

The chain carries TRBV6-2 or TRBV6-3 and TRBJ2-1; possible D gene TRBD1, 8 bases. The V and J ends lost 2 bases and 7 bases respectively, with 12 bases between them. There are 14 residues in the CDR3. CDR1 is MNHEY, CDR2 SVGEGT, per germline. The DNA for the CDR3 is TGTGCCAGCAGTTACAACAGGGGGGGGAATGAGCAGTTCTTC. Its protein is CASSYNRGGNEQFF.

The chain employs TRBV7-9 and TRBJ1-2, with D unresolved. Germline V gene data show CDR1 as SEHNR and CDR2 as FQNEAQ (reference sequence). V lost 5 bases to trimming and J lost 2 bases, with 15 bases between them. The CDR3 covers 15 residues. The chain's CDR3 is CASSQPSPPNYGYTF. In nucleotides, the CDR3 is TGTGCCAGCAGCCAACCAAGTCCCCCGAACTATGGCTACACCTTC.

The chain combines TRBV2 with TRBJ2-7; D unclear. Germline-derived CDR1 and CDR2 are SNHLY and FYNNEI. Trimming took 5 bases from V and 3 from J, leaving 14 bases between them. This CDR3 is 14 amino acids long. In DNA form, the CDR3 reads TGTGCCAGCAGTAAAAACGGACGGAGCTACGAGCAGTACTTC. Protein product: CASSKNGRSYEQYF.

In its sample, this clone was seen once. V usage is TRBV4-1 and J usage is TRBJ1-4, with 8 bases lining up with TRBD1. V lost 3 bases, J lost 8 bases, and 11 bases stayed unmatched. This CDR3 spans 16 amino acids. Germline V gene sequence: CDR1 MGHRA, CDR2 YSYEKL. The CDR3 DNA sequence: TGCGCCAGCAGCCATGATGGACAGGGTCTCGGCGAAAAACTGTTTTTT. Amino acids: CASSHDGQGLGEKLFF.

The rearrangement joins TRBV5-6 to TRBJ1-6, with D possibly being TRBD1 (5 bases). CDR3 length: 16 residues. Trimming stripped 0 bases from V and 0 bases from J, with 7 bases between. Germline loops: CDR1 SGHDT, CDR2 YYEEEE. The CDR3 bases are TGTGCCAGCAGCTTGGAAAGGGGCTCCTATAATTCACCCCTCCACTTT. It yields the protein CASSLERGSYNSPLHF. Full variable domain (missing parts from reference TRBV5-6 and TRBJ1-6): DAGVTQSPTHLIKTRGQQVTLRCSPKSGHDTVSWYQQALGQGPQFIFQYYEEEERQRGNFPDRFSGHQFPNYSSELNVNALLLGDSALYLCASSLERGSYNSPLHFGNGTRLTVT.

V is TRBV12-5 and J is TRBJ2-3; D unresolved. CDR1 LGHNT and CDR2 FRNRAP come from the germline V gene. Trimming pared 1 base from V and 6 bases from J, leaving 8 bases between. The CDR3 extends over 13 amino acids. The CDR3 coding sequence is TGTGCTAGTGGTTTGGAACCCGGGGATACGCAGTATTTT. Translation: CASGLEPGDTQYF.

The chain uses TRBV27 and TRBJ1-5; D unclear. The CDR3 sequence is 14 residues long. The V end was cut by 7 bases, the J end by 0 bases, with 10 bases between. The germline CDR1 and CDR2 sequences are MNHEY and SMNVEV (reference sequence). The CDR3 loop reads CASTGRVSNQPQHF. CDR3 coding DNA: TGTGCCAGCACCGGACGCGTTAGCAATCAGCCCCAGCATTTT.

The CDR3 bases are TGCAGCGTTGAGGGGGGCCATGAGCAGTTCTTC. Its protein product is CSVEGGHEQFF. The chain joins TRBV29-1 to TRBJ2-1, with D perhaps TRBD1 or TRBD2 (6 bases each). Trimming took off 3 bases at V and 8 bases at J, with 8 bases between the two ends. The CDR3 length is 11 residues. In germline, CDR1 is SQVTM, CDR2 ANQGSEA.

V usage is TRBV24-1 and J usage is TRBJ1-2; no clear D. V was cut by 1 base and J by 3 bases, with 5 bases left in between. The CDR3 sequence is 13 residues long. Per germline, CDR1 KGHDR and CDR2 SFDVKD. CDR3 DNA: TGTGCCACCAGTGATTTTGGGGACTATGGCTACACCTTC. Its protein product is CATSDFGDYGYTF.